This is a list of T cell receptor beta chains from one sample in a study of cytomegalovirus exposure and HLA in healthy donors. Here immunoSEQ multiplex PCR was the method, and the copy in TCRdb shows in-frame clones only, minus some. The table has around 100,000 clones, 50% to 70% seen once. Material for sequencing was PBMCs. The receptor set was obtained from a human donor in good health. The CDR3 runs from the conserved cysteine through the conserved F or W. The D gene is left open where the match is weak. A row's size may be missing; if present it is once, few, many or a size class.

clone size	D gene	V gene	J gene	CDR3 protein	CDR3 DNA
.	.	TRBV7-6	TRBJ2-7	CASSPNLDLAYEQYF	TGTGCCAGCAGCCCCAATCTGGATTTAGCGTACGAGCAGTACTTC
.	.	TRBV6-1	TRBJ1-3	CASRAPSSGNTIYF	TGTGCCAGCAGGGCTCCCAGCTCTGGAAACACCATATATTTT
few	TRBD2	TRBV11-2	TRBJ2-7	CASSSSTLGRLARAYEQYF	TGTGCCAGCAGCTCCTCGACATTGGGAAGACTAGCAAGGGCCTACGAGCAGTACTTC
once	TRBD2	TRBV27	TRBJ2-3	CASSLASGITDTQYF	TGTGCCAGCAGTTTGGCTAGCGGGATCACAGATACGCAGTATTTT
.	.	TRBV2	TRBJ1-6	CASSPGGDNSPLHF	TGTGCCAGCAGTCCCGGAGGGGATAATTCACCCCTCCACTTT
.	TRBD2	TRBV7-9	TRBJ2-1	CASGLADYNEQFF	TGTGCCAGCGGACTAGCGGACTACAATGAGCAGTTCTTC
.	TRBD2	TRBV30	TRBJ2-7	CACGLADSYEQYF	TGTGCCTGCGGACTAGCGGATTCCTACGAGCAGTACTTC
.	.	TRBV10-3	TRBJ1-1	CAIRSYKTENTEAFF	TGTGCCATCAGGAGTTATAAGACAGAGAACACTGAAGCTTTCTTT
.	.	TRBV27	TRBJ1-5	CASRSIGGRPNQPQHF	TGTGCCAGCCGGTCGATCGGGGGGAGACCTAATCAGCCCCAGCATTTT
.	TRBD1	TRBV5-4	TRBJ1-2	CASSSLTGNYGYTF	TGTGCCAGCAGCTCCCTGACAGGGAACTATGGCTACACCTTC
.	TRBD2	TRBV27	TRBJ2-1	CASSFGGGSYNEQFF	TGTGCCAGCAGTTTTGGCGGGGGCTCCTACAATGAGCAGTTCTTC
.	.	TRBV5-4	TRBJ1-2	CASTVPGPNYGYTF	TGTGCCAGCACCGTTCCAGGCCCTAACTATGGCTACACCTTC
.	.	TRBV27	TRBJ1-5	CASSLSLEPQHF	TGTGCCAGCAGTTTATCACTAGAGCCCCAGCATTTT
few	TRBD1	TRBV6-1	TRBJ2-7	CASSEPGQPAYEQYF	TGTGCCAGCAGTGAACCGGGACAGCCAGCCTACGAGCAGTACTTC
.	.	TRBV15	TRBJ2-7	CATSRGAGGNEQYF	TGTGCCACCAGCAGAGGTGCTGGGGGCAACGAGCAGTACTTC
.	.	TRBV19	TRBJ1-5	CASNLRPGMGNQPQHF	TGTGCCAGTAACCTAAGACCCGGGATGGGCAATCAGCCCCAGCATTTT
few	.	TRBV11-3	TRBJ2-5	CASSPGGGQGTKETQYF	TGTGCCAGCAGCCCCGGCGGGGGACAAGGGACCAAAGAGACCCAGTACTTC
.	.	TRBV5-8	TRBJ1-5	CASRVRQLNQPQHF	TGTGCCAGCAGGGTGAGGCAGCTCAATCAGCCCCAGCATTTT
.	TRBD1	TRBV29-1	TRBJ2-1	CSVEDWYRDSYNEQFF	TGCAGCGTTGAAGATTGGTATCGGGACAGCTACAATGAGCAGTTCTTC
.	TRBD2	TRBV30	TRBJ2-1	CAWLTRTSTNEQFF	TGTGCCTGGCTTACGAGGACTAGCACCAATGAGCAGTTCTTC
few	.	TRBV29-1	TRBJ1-4	CSVELTELGEKLFF	TGCAGCGTTGAATTGACGGAGCTTGGTGAAAAACTGTTTTTT
.	.	TRBV9	TRBJ1-5	CASSVGAGGNQPQHF	TGTGCCAGCAGCGTAGGGGCGGGGGGCAATCAGCCCCAGCATTTT
.	.	TRBV4-1	TRBJ2-1	CASSQSRDNYNEQFF	TGCGCCAGCAGTCAGAGCCGGGACAACTACAATGAGCAGTTCTTC
.	TRBD1	TRBV6-7	TRBJ1-5	CASSIQQGDQPQHF	TGTGCCAGCAGCATACAACAGGGGGATCAGCCCCAGCATTTT
.	.	TRBV7-8	TRBJ2-7	CASSLARQTYEQYF	TGTGCCAGCAGCTTAGCTCGACAGACCTACGAGCAGTACTTC
.	.	TRBV5-1	TRBJ2-5	CASSLGGEETQYF	TGCGCCAGCAGCTTGGGGGGAGAGGAGACCCAGTACTTC
.	.	TRBV2	TRBJ1-1	CASGDYEAFF	TGTGCCAGCGGAGACTATGAAGCTTTCTTT
once	TRBD1	TRBV19	TRBJ1-2	CASHPGTGGYGYTF	TGTGCCAGCCACCCCGGGACAGGGGGCTATGGCTACACCTTC
.	.	TRBV29-1	TRBJ1-4	CSVKDNGREKLFF	TGCAGCGTGAAGGACAACGGCCGGGAAAAACTGTTTTTT
.	.	TRBV5-1	TRBJ2-1	CASSAPGVEQFF	TGCGCCAGCAGCGCCCCAGGGGTGGAGCAGTTCTTC
.	TRBD1	TRBV18	TRBJ1-5	CASSRDSFSNQPQHF	TGTGCCAGCTCACGGGACAGTTTTAGCAATCAGCCCCAGCATTTT
.	TRBD2	TRBV6-4	TRBJ2-1	CASSDRAASGNYNEQFF	TGTGCCAGCAGTGACAGAGCGGCTAGCGGGAACTACAATGAGCAGTTCTTC
.	TRBD2	TRBV5-4	TRBJ2-1	CASSSPGTSFDNEQFF	TGTGCCAGCAGCTCCCCCGGGACTAGCTTTGACAATGAGCAGTTCTTC
.	.	TRBV4-1	TRBJ1-1	CASSQGQNTEAFF	TGCGCCAGCAGCCAAGGACAGAACACTGAAGCTTTCTTT
once	.	TRBV5-1	TRBJ2-3	CASSLPLGADTQYF	TGCGCCAGCAGCCTACCTCTAGGTGCAGATACGCAGTATTTT
.	.	TRBV7-2	TRBJ1-1	CASSLDAGVNTEAFF	TGTGCCAGCAGCTTAGACGCCGGGGTTAACACTGAAGCTTTCTTT
.	TRBD1	TRBV7-8	TRBJ2-7	CASSWGTGATPTYEQYF	TGTGCCAGCAGCTGGGGGACAGGGGCGACCCCCACCTACGAGCAGTACTTC
few	TRBD2	TRBV9	TRBJ2-5	CASSVGLREETQYF	TGTGCCAGCAGCGTAGGGTTGCGGGAGGAGACCCAGTACTTC
.	TRBD1	TRBV27	TRBJ1-5	CASSLGTGFQPQHF	TGTGCCAGCAGTTTAGGGACAGGGTTTCAGCCCCAGCATTTT
.	TRBD1	TRBV6-1	TRBJ2-2	CASRDSAHTGELFF	TGTGCCAGCCGGGACAGTGCGCACACCGGGGAGCTGTTTTTT
.	.	TRBV7-8	TRBJ2-3	CASSDPGRDTQYF	TGTGCCAGCAGCGATCCCGGTAGAGATACGCAGTATTTT
.	.	TRBV5-1	TRBJ1-1	CASSLIPVGSTEAFF	TGTGCCAGCAGCTTAATTCCGGTGGGGAGCACTGAAGCTTTCTTT
.	TRBD2	TRBV2	TRBJ2-3	CASRGGTSGPDDTQYF	TGTGCCAGCAGGGGGGGGACTAGCGGGCCAGATGATACGCAGTATTTT
few	.	TRBV11-2	TRBJ2-7	CASSLETPTLYEQYF	TGTGCCAGCAGCTTAGAGACTCCGACCCTCTACGAGCAGTACTTC
.	TRBD1	TRBV2	TRBJ1-3	CASSNRGLNTIYF	TGTGCCAGCAGTAACAGGGGGCTGAACACCATATATTTT
.	TRBD1	TRBV4-1	TRBJ2-7	CASSLGQGEVEQYF	TGCGCCAGCAGCCTGGGACAGGGGGAAGTGGAGCAGTACTTC
.	.	TRBV5-5	TRBJ1-1	CASSFLQGLGTEAFF	TGTGCCAGCAGCTTCCTACAGGGATTGGGCACTGAAGCTTTCTTT
.	.	TRBV19	TRBJ2-3	CASRGIGTDTQYF	TGTGCCAGTAGGGGCATTGGCACAGATACGCAGTATTTT
.	TRBD1	TRBV2	TRBJ1-5	CASSEDPWGGQVNQPQHF	TGTGCCAGCAGTGAGGACCCATGGGGGGGACAGGTAAATCAGCCCCAGCATTTT
.	TRBD2	TRBV6-6	TRBJ2-7	CASSYGTTSGEQYF	TGTGCCAGCAGTTACGGGACTACATCCGGCGAGCAGTACTTC
.	.	TRBV28	TRBJ2-7	CASTPGVGSEQYF	TGTGCCAGCACCCCGGGGGTGGGAAGTGAGCAGTACTTC
once	.	TRBV4-1	TRBJ2-1	CASSQPRTNSYNEQFF	TGCGCCAGCAGCCAACCCCGGACTAACTCCTACAATGAGCAGTTCTTC
.	TRBD1	TRBV6-5	TRBJ2-2	CASSYWRTGRTGELFF	TGTGCCAGCAGTTACTGGCGGACAGGGCGGACCGGGGAGCTGTTTTTT